This note documents a single T cell receptor beta chain sequence. No antigen is known for it. The sample comes from a study of human thymus T cells. Resected material from corrective heart surgery provided the thymus tissue analysed. Clones were read by immunoSEQ multiplex PCR, and TCRdb kept only the in-frame ones, dropping some. Among 100,000 to 150,000 clones listed, 90% to 95% were seen once. General study results and limits: Gene usage (both V and J) appeared biased in thymic and blood repertoires. Related research found strongly overlapping thymic repertoires in unrelated individuals.

J was trimmed by 0 bases and V by 1 base; bases with no gene match: 6. There are 17 residues in the CDR3. Germline-derived CDR1 and CDR2 are SEHNR and FQNEAQ (reference sequence). Source material: thymus tissue. The origin of this receptor is a boy younger than two with a congenital heart defect but otherwise immunologically healthy. The V and J genes are TRBV7-9 and TRBJ1-3, with TRBD1 matching over 7 bases. The CDR3 here is CASSLGTGAHSGNTIYF. Here the CDR3 DNA reads TGTGCCAGCAGCTTAGGTACAGGGGCACACTCTGGAAACACCATATATTTT.